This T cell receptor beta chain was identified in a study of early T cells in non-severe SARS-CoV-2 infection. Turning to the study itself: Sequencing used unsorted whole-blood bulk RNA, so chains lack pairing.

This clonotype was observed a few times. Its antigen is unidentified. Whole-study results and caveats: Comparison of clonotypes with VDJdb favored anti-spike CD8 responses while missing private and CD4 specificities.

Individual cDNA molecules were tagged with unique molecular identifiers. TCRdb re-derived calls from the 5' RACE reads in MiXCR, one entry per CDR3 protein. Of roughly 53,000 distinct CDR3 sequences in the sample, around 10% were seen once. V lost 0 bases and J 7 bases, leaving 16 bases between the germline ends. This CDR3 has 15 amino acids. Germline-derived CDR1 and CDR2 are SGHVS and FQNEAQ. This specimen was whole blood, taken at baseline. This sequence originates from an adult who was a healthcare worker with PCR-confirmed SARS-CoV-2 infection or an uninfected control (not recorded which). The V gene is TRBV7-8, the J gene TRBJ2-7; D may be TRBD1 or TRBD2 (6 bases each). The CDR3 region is CASSLAATRGIEQYF. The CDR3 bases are TGTGCCAGCAGCTTAGCGGCGACTAGGGGGATAGAGCAGTACTTC.